The 7 T cell receptor beta chains given below trace back to one sample, sequenced in a study of graft-versus-host responses after intestinal transplantation. These receptors' targets are unknown. Assay used: immunoSEQ multiplex PCR; TCRdb lists only in-frame clones, some missing. The sample consists of tens of thousands of clones, about 80% of them appearing once. Sequenced here: unstimulated CD8+ T cells sorted from spleen or lymph node cells, sampled before intestinal transplant. These receptors were taken from a human donor who received an intestinal transplant.

The V and J genes are TRBV28 and TRBJ2-7, with D possibly matching TRBD1 (5 bases). The V end lost 5 bases, the J end lost 2 bases, and 13 bases lay between the germline ends. The germline V gene encodes CDR1 MDHEN and CDR2 SYDVKM. This CDR3 is built from 14 residues. In nucleotides, the CDR3 is TGTGCCAGCAGTCTGCGACAGACTCCCTACGAGCAGTACTTC. It is translated as CASSLRQTPYEQYF.

V usage is TRBV23-1 and J usage is TRBJ2-7; D is undetermined. TRBV23-1 is reported as an ORF; its role is uncertain. Between the trimmed V and J ends, which lost 3 bases and 6 bases, there was a span of 21 bases. This CDR3 has 16 residues. As DNA, the CDR3 is TGCGCCAGCAGTCAGTTTTTGGAGACCTCCTTGGGCGAGCAGTACTTC. Its translation: CASSQFLETSLGEQYF.

The V call is TRBV7-9, the J call TRBJ1-1; maybe TRBD1 (5 bases). Germline CDR1 is SEHNR and CDR2 is FQNEAQ (reference sequence). V lost 4 bases and J lost 7, with 10 bases in between. The CDR3 runs 12 residues. The CDR3 sequence: CASSSGWGEAFF. Here the CDR3 DNA reads TGTGCCAGCAGCTCAGGGTGGGGTGAAGCTTTCTTT.

This clone was found a few times. This chain uses TRBV29-1 with TRBJ2-1, with 7 bases matching TRBD2. The germline V gene encodes CDR1 SQVTM and CDR2 ANQGSEA. Trimming removed 4 bases from V and 9 bases from J; junction bases left unmatched: 9. The CDR3 consists of 13 residues. The CDR3 region has the DNA TGCAGCGTTGTGCGGCGGGAGTTCACTGAGCAGTTCTTC. It yields the protein CSVVRREFTEQFF.

This clone was seen once. The rearrangement joins TRBV28 to TRBJ1-5; 8 nucleotides align to TRBD1. From germline, CDR1 is MDHEN and CDR2 SYDVKM. Trimming cost V 6 bases and J 4 bases; bases outside gene matches: 8. CDR3 size: 15 residues. The CDR3 is CASRYTQGANQPQHF. In DNA, the CDR3 is TGTGCCAGCAGATACACTCAGGGGGCAAATCAGCCCCAGCATTTT. Full variable domain (rest looked up from reference TRBV28 and TRBJ1-5): DVKVTQSSRYLVKRTGEKVFLECVQDMDHENMFWYRQDPGLGLRLIYFSYDVKMKEKGDIPEGYSVSREKKERFSLILESASTNQTSMYLCASRYTQGANQPQHFGDGTRLSIL.

This clone ranks as large (0.1 to 1%). V and J are TRBV4-1 and TRBJ1-2; possible D gene TRBD1, 6 bases. Germline V lookup: CDR1 MGHRA, CDR2 YSYEKL. Between the trimmed V and J ends, which lost 0 bases and 7 bases, there was a span of 15 bases. CDR3 length: 15 residues. DNA of the CDR3: TGCGCCAGCAGCCAAGACGGGGGGCTACAGCGTGGCTACACCTTC. Residues: CASSQDGGLQRGYTF.

V usage is TRBV28 and J usage is TRBJ2-2; 16 nucleotides align to TRBD2. V dropped 3 bases and J dropped 1; count of bases not matched to a gene: 5. The CDR3 runs 19 residues. Germline V gene sequence: CDR1 MDHEN, CDR2 SYDVKM. The CDR3, as DNA: TGTGCCAGCAGTTTCCCGGGACTAGCGGGGGGGCTGAACACCGGGGAGCTGTTTTTT. It specifies CASSFPGLAGGLNTGELFF.